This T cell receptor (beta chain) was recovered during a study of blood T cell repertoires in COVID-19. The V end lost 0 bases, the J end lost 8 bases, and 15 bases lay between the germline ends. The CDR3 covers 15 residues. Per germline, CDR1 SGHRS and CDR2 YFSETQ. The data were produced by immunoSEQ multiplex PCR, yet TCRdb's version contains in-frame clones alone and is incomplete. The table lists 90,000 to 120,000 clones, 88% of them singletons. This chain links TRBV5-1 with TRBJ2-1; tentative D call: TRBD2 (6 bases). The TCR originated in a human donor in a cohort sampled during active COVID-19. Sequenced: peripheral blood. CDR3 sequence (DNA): TGCGCCAGCAGCTTGGGGACTAATACATGGGATGAGCAGTTCTTC. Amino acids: CASSLGTNTWDEQFF.